The 18 T cell receptor beta chains listed next were all sequenced from one sample in a study of shared clonotypes between healthy human individuals. Profiling relied on immunoSEQ multiplex PCR, and the TCRdb table lists in-frame clones only, not all of them. The sample has some 2,500,000 clones, 93% seen once; the top ten hold around 0.4%. The sequenced sample was naive CD4+ T cells from PBMCs. Subset reported: CD45RA+ positively selected. All receptors derive from a man between 18 and 29 years old in good health. Some clones in this sample may be carry-over from other donors' samples.

The chain carries TRBV28 and TRBJ2-7; perhaps TRBD2 as D (6 bases). The CDR3 totals 14 residues. Germline assignment: CDR1 MDHEN and CDR2 SYDVKM. Between the trimmed V and J ends, which lost 6 bases and 2 bases, there was a span of 14 bases. This chain's CDR3 is CASRDGTLPYEQYF. DNA of the CDR3: TGTGCCAGCAGAGACGGGACTCTGCCCTACGAGCAGTACTTC.

The chain has TRBV2 and TRBJ1-3; 7 positions match TRBD1. With 6 bases clipped from V and 0 bases from J, the junction kept 5 bases outside the gene matches. The CDR3 is 15 residues long. Germline V CDR1 and CDR2: SNHLY, FYNNEI. This CDR3 reads CASSRTGVSGNTIYF. The CDR3 DNA sequence: TGTGCCAGCAGCAGGACAGGCGTCTCTGGAAACACCATATATTTT.

The rearrangement uses TRBV4-3 and TRBJ2-7; D call uncertain. V was trimmed by 1 base and J by 7 bases, leaving 14 bases between them. The germline CDR1 and CDR2 sequences are LGHNA and YSLEER. This CDR3 spans 14 amino acids. The CDR3, as DNA: TGCGCCAGCAGCCAAGGGGTGCAAAGGATGGAGCAGTACTTC. The encoded protein is CASSQGVQRMEQYF.

The chain links TRBV6-5 to TRBJ2-7; D tentatively reads TRBD1 or TRBD2 (5 bases each). Trimming shortened V by 5 bases and J by 7 bases, and 18 bases separated the two germline ends. From germline, CDR1 is MNHEY and CDR2 SVGAGI. The CDR3 contains 14 residues. CDR3: CASSNRDPKGEQYF. CDR3 DNA sequence: TGTGCCAGCAGTAACCGGGACCCCAAGGGAGAGCAGTACTTC.

The chain recombines TRBV6-1 with TRBJ1-2; no definite D call. Deletions cut 4 bases from V and 7 bases from J, with 13 bases between. Germline loops: CDR1 MNHNS, CDR2 SASEGT. This CDR3 is built from 13 residues. In nucleotides, the CDR3 is TGTGCCAGCAGTGTGCTCGAAGGGCTTGGCTACACCTTC. This encodes CASSVLEGLGYTF.

The chain uses TRBV30 and TRBJ2-1; TRBD2 matches 7 bases. Trimming removed 2 bases from V and 5 bases from J; junction bases left unmatched: 9. The CDR3 spans 15 residues. CDR1 is GTSNPN and CDR2 is SVGIG in the germline V gene (reference sequence). CDR3 sequence reads: CAWSLGTNRHNEQFF. Written as DNA, the CDR3 is TGTGCCTGGAGTCTAGGGACTAACCGGCACAATGAGCAGTTCTTC. The complete variable domain, with remaining parts taken from reference TRBV30 and TRBJ2-1, reads SQTIHQWPATLVQPVGSPLSLECTVEGTSNPNLYWYRQAAGRGLQLLFYSVGIGQISSEVPQNLSASRPQDRQFILSSKKLLLSDSGFYLCAWSLGTNRHNEQFFGPGTRLTVL.

The rearrangement links TRBV23-1 to TRBJ2-6; TRBD2 matches 7 bases. TRBV23-1 is an ORF, and what it does is uncertain. The CDR3 totals 18 residues. The V and J ends lost 8 bases and 0 bases, in that order; junction bases with no gene match: 13. CDR3 residues: CASGFILAKSSGANVLTF. The DNA of the CDR3 is TGCGCCAGCGGATTCATACTAGCGAAGAGCTCTGGGGCCAACGTCCTGACTTTC.

The J gene is TRBJ1-1, the V gene TRBV7-9; 7 bases are shared with TRBD1. Germline trimming cut 4 bases from V and 5 bases from J; bases unmatched to any gene: 10. The CDR3 consists of 15 residues. The germline V gene encodes CDR1 SEHNR and CDR2 FQNEAQ (reference sequence). The CDR3: CASSSDRRKKTEAFF. In DNA form, the CDR3 reads TGTGCCAGCAGCTCGGACAGGCGGAAAAAGACTGAAGCTTTCTTT.

The chain carries TRBV10-3 and TRBJ2-3; no reliable D call. This CDR3 spans 14 amino acids. V was clipped by 4 bases and J by 7 bases, with 15 bases between them. The V gene's germline CDR1 is ENHRY and CDR2 SYGVKD. The CDR3 DNA is TGTGCCATCAGTGTGGAGACCAACGCGCATACGCAGTATTTT. It specifies CAISVETNAHTQYF.

CDR3 bases: TGCGCCAGCAGCTTGGAGTACGGAAATCAGCCCCAGCATTTT. Protein product: CASSLEYGNQPQHF. The chain is built from TRBV5-1 and TRBJ1-5; no firm D call. Trimming cost V 0 bases and J 4 bases, with 8 bases left between them. CDR1 and CDR2 from the germline V gene are SGHRS and YFSETQ. CDR3 length: 14 residues.

The rearrangement links TRBV2 to TRBJ2-7, with a weak D call TRBD2 (6 bases). CDR1 is SNHLY, CDR2 FYNNEI, per germline. V lost 5 bases and J 0 bases, leaving 14 bases between the germline ends. The CDR3 extends over 15 amino acids. The DNA for the CDR3 is TGTGCCAGCAGTTACCAGGGACTTAGCTCCTACGAGCAGTACTTC. Translation: CASSYQGLSSYEQYF.

This sequence joins TRBV9 and TRBJ2-5; D perhaps matches TRBD1 (6 bases). The V end was cut by 5 bases, the J end by 4 bases, with 12 bases between. Germline CDR1 is SGDLS and CDR2 is YYNGEE. The CDR3 is made up of 13 amino acids. The CDR3 protein is CASSETTGETQYF. The CDR3 DNA is TGTGCCAGCAGTGAAACGACAGGAGAGACCCAGTACTTC.

The V call is TRBV19, the J call TRBJ1-2; D is undetermined. The CDR3 has 14 residues. Germline values: CDR1 LNHDA, CDR2 SQIVND (reference sequence). Trimming took off 8 bases at V and 2 bases at J, with 15 bases between the two ends. CDR3 loop: CASETGGVNYGYTF. The CDR3 DNA reads TGTGCCAGTGAAACGGGCGGGGTGAACTATGGCTACACCTTC.

This clone was picked up a small number of times. The same CDR3 can be traced to other DNA sequences in this sample. The J gene is TRBJ1-1, the V gene TRBV28; perhaps TRBD1 as D (5 bases). The V end lost 2 bases, the J end lost 1 base, and 5 bases lay between the germline ends. Germline V gene data show CDR1 as MDHEN and CDR2 as SYDVKM. The CDR3 totals 13 residues. The CDR3 sequence: CASSLDRNTEAFF. DNA for the CDR3: TGTGCCAGCAGTTTAGACAGGAACACTGAAGCTTTCTTT.

V is TRBV18 and J is TRBJ1-1; 7 nucleotides align to TRBD1. Germline CDR1 and CDR2: KGHSH and LQKENI. Germline trimming cut 5 bases from V and 1 base from J; bases unmatched to any gene: 4. The CDR3 loop spans 14 amino acids. CDR3 DNA sequence: TGTGCCAGCTCAGCGGACAGGACGAACACTGAAGCTTTCTTT. It translates to CASSADRTNTEAFF.

The chain employs TRBV14 and TRBJ1-6; 8 bases fit TRBD1. This CDR3 has 14 amino acids. CDR1 SGHDN and CDR2 FVKESK come from the germline V gene. V lost 4 bases to trimming and J lost 9 bases; unmatched junction nucleotides: 5. The CDR3 region is CASSPRTGSSPLHF. CDR3 sequence (DNA): TGTGCCAGCAGCCCCCGGACAGGGAGTTCACCCCTCCACTTT.

The chain uses TRBV7-9 and TRBJ2-5, with D uncertain. CDR1 and CDR2 (germline): SEHNR, FQNEAQ (reference sequence). CDR3 length: 14 residues. Deletions cut 6 bases from V and 2 bases from J, with 13 bases between. The DNA for the CDR3 is TGTGCCAGCAGGCAAGGAGCGCAGCAAGAGACCCAGTACTTC. Protein product: CASRQGAQQETQYF.

The chain joins TRBV6-6 to TRBJ1-1; maybe TRBD1 (5 bases). Per the germline V gene, CDR1 is MNHNY and CDR2 is SVGAGI (reference sequence). There are 15 residues in the CDR3. The V end was cut by 2 bases, the J end by 7 bases, with 17 bases between. CDR3 amino acids: CASSYDGGPRGEAFF. In nucleotides, the CDR3 is TGTGCCAGCAGTTACGACGGCGGGCCGAGGGGTGAAGCTTTCTTT.